A selection of T cell receptor beta chains follows, all from one sample in a study of blood T cell repertoires in COVID-19. Sequencing was performed with immunoSEQ multiplex PCR; in TCRdb, only in-frame clones are kept and a portion is missing. The sample holds about 310,000 clones, around 90% seen once. Sequences were obtained from peripheral blood. These receptors were obtained from a woman in her forties with COVID-19, enrolled during active disease. The CDR3 runs from the conserved cysteine through the conserved F or W. Each record gives: V gene, J gene, D gene, clone size, CDR3 DNA, CDR3 protein. The D gene is left open where the match is weak. The listing skips clone size in some rows; elsewhere it reads once, few, many or a size class.

V: TRBV30; J: TRBJ1-2; D: TRBD1; size: few; DNA: TGTGCCTGGAGTACCTTGACAGGGAACTATGGCTACACCTTC; CDR3: CAWSTLTGNYGYTF
V: TRBV6-2/TRBV6-3; J: TRBJ2-1; D: -; size: -; DNA: TGTGCCAGCAGTCAGAGGGGGGGGTCCTACAATGAGCAGTTCTTC; CDR3: CASSQRGGSYNEQFF
V: TRBV4-3; J: TRBJ2-2; D: TRBD2; size: -; DNA: TGCGCCAGCAGCCAAGCCAGCGGGAGTAGCACCGGGGAGCTGTTTTTT; CDR3: CASSQASGSSTGELFF
V: TRBV6-5; J: TRBJ1-1; D: TRBD1; size: -; DNA: TGTGCCAGCAGCCCGGACAGGGGCACTGAAGCTTTCTTT; CDR3: CASSPDRGTEAFF
V: TRBV6-2/TRBV6-3; J: TRBJ2-1; D: TRBD2; size: -; DNA: TGTGCCAGCAGCCCTCGAGGTAGCGGGGGGGTTGAGCAGTTCTTC; CDR3: CASSPRGSGGVEQFF
V: TRBV2; J: TRBJ2-2; D: -; size: -; DNA: TGTGCCAGCAGTGCCGGGGGGAACACCGGGGAGCTGTTTTTT; CDR3: CASSAGGNTGELFF
V: TRBV4-3; J: TRBJ2-1; D: -; size: -; DNA: TGCGCCAGCAGCCAAGGGTTAGGGCTAGCGAGTGGCAATGAGCAGTTCTTC; CDR3: CASSQGLGLASGNEQFF
V: TRBV9; J: TRBJ1-1; D: TRBD1; size: -; DNA: TGTGCCAGCAGCGTAGCACAGGGGTCGAACACTGAAGCTTTCTTT; CDR3: CASSVAQGSNTEAFF
V: TRBV5-4; J: TRBJ1-3; D: -; size: -; DNA: TGTGCCAGCAGCACGGGGGGCTCTGGAAACACCATATATTTT; CDR3: CASSTGGSGNTIYF
V: TRBV7-2; J: TRBJ1-5; D: -; size: -; DNA: TGTGCCAGCAGCTTAGACAGGGCTGGGAATCAGCCCCAGCATTTT; CDR3: CASSLDRAGNQPQHF
V: TRBV28; J: TRBJ1-1; D: -; size: -; DNA: TGTGCCAGCAGTGCGACAAGATATGAAGCTTTCTTT; CDR3: CASSATRYEAFF
V: TRBV7-9; J: TRBJ2-1; D: -; size: -; DNA: TGTGCCAGCAGCACTCAGGGTTCTGGCAATGAGCAGTTCTTC; CDR3: CASSTQGSGNEQFF
V: TRBV5-1; J: TRBJ2-5; D: TRBD2; size: -; DNA: TGCGCCAGCAGCCTACGTGGGACTAGCGACGGAGAGACCCAGTACTTC; CDR3: CASSLRGTSDGETQYF
V: TRBV12-3/TRBV12-4; J: TRBJ1-5; D: -; size: -; DNA: TGTGCCAGCAGCACAGGGTCGTATCAGCCCCAGCATTTT; CDR3: CASSTGSYQPQHF
V: TRBV2; J: TRBJ1-6; D: -; size: -; DNA: TGTGCCAGCAGCCGGGACAAAAATTCACCCCTCCACTTT; CDR3: CASSRDKNSPLHF
V: TRBV19; J: TRBJ1-2; D: -; size: -; DNA: TGTGCCAGTCATCAGAGGTTCGACTGGACTAACTATGGCTACACCTTC; CDR3: CASHQRFDWTNYGYTF
V: TRBV28; J: TRBJ2-5; D: TRBD1; size: -; DNA: TGTGCCAGCAGCGGACAGGGGTTAGAGACCCAGTACTTC; CDR3: CASSGQGLETQYF
V: TRBV29-1; J: TRBJ2-5; D: TRBD2; size: -; DNA: TGCAGCGCCTCTCTAGCGGGAGGTAGGGAGACCCAGTACTTC; CDR3: CSASLAGGRETQYF
V: TRBV24-1; J: TRBJ1-5; D: TRBD1; size: -; DNA: TGTGCCATCGGGACAGGGGATAGCAATCAGCCCCAGCATTTT; CDR3: CAIGTGDSNQPQHF
V: TRBV27; J: TRBJ1-1; D: -; size: -; DNA: TGTGCCAGCAGTTTTGGGGCAGGGACTGAAGCTTTCTTT; CDR3: CASSFGAGTEAFF
V: TRBV6-5; J: TRBJ1-4; D: TRBD1; size: -; DNA: TGTGCCAGCAGTTCGGGACAGGGAAGGGAAAAACTGTTTTTT; CDR3: CASSSGQGREKLFF
V: TRBV4-3; J: TRBJ1-4; D: TRBD1; size: -; DNA: TGCGCCAGCAGCCAAGATACAGGGGGAGGAGGAAAACTGTTTTTT; CDR3: CASSQDTGGGGKLFF
V: TRBV6-5; J: TRBJ2-2; D: -; size: once; DNA: TGTGCCAGCAGAGTCGCGCCGAACACCGGGGAGCTGTTTTTT; CDR3: CASRVAPNTGELFF
V: TRBV20-1; J: TRBJ2-7; D: -; size: -; DNA: TGCAGTGCTAGAATAGTTTACGAGCAGTACTTC; CDR3: CSARIVYEQYF
V: TRBV29-1; J: TRBJ2-7; D: -; size: -; DNA: TGCAGCGGAGGAAACAGGGATCCCTACGAGCAGTACTTC; CDR3: CSGGNRDPYEQYF
V: TRBV2; J: TRBJ1-1; D: -; size: -; DNA: TGTGCCAGCACCGAAGAGGGTCCTGCTGTTGAAGCTTTCTTT; CDR3: CASTEEGPAVEAFF
V: TRBV12-3/TRBV12-4; J: TRBJ1-1; D: TRBD1; size: -; DNA: TGTGCCAGCACTCCCACAGGGGGTACTGAAGCTTTCTTT; CDR3: CASTPTGGTEAFF
V: TRBV12-5; J: TRBJ1-1; D: TRBD1; size: few; DNA: TGTGCTAGTGGTTTGGCACTACAGGGGGTGGGGAACACTGAAGCTTTCTTT; CDR3: CASGLALQGVGNTEAFF
V: TRBV5-6; J: TRBJ1-6; D: -; size: once; DNA: TGTGCCAGCAGCTTGGTAGGGGCCAACAATTCACCCCTCCACTTT; CDR3: CASSLVGANNSPLHF
V: TRBV5-1; J: TRBJ1-1; D: TRBD1; size: -; DNA: TGCGCCAGCAGCTATCGGGGACAGCCGAACACTGAAGCTTTCTTT; CDR3: CASSYRGQPNTEAFF
V: TRBV19; J: TRBJ2-7; D: TRBD2; size: -; DNA: TGTGCCAGTAGTATACTAGCGGGGACCTACGAGCAGTACTTC; CDR3: CASSILAGTYEQYF
V: TRBV28; J: TRBJ1-5; D: TRBD1; size: -; DNA: TGTGCCAGCAGTTTATTGACAGGGTCCAATCAGCCCCAGCATTTT; CDR3: CASSLLTGSNQPQHF
V: TRBV9; J: TRBJ2-7; D: -; size: -; DNA: TGTGCCAGCAGCCCCAACAGCCTCCCGAGCTCCTACGAGCAGTACTTC; CDR3: CASSPNSLPSSYEQYF
V: TRBV5-1; J: TRBJ2-1; D: TRBD2; size: -; DNA: TGCGCCAGCAGCCATGGACTAGCGGGGAGCTCCTACAATGAGCAGTTCTTC; CDR3: CASSHGLAGSSYNEQFF
V: TRBV5-1; J: TRBJ2-3; D: TRBD2; size: -; DNA: TGCGCCAGCAGCCTCGGACTAGCGGGGGGTCAGGGAGATACGCAGTATTTT; CDR3: CASSLGLAGGQGDTQYF
V: TRBV6-2/TRBV6-3; J: TRBJ2-1; D: -; size: -; DNA: TGTGCCAGCAGTTCTGTTTCCCCTTTCGATGAGCAGTTCTTC; CDR3: CASSSVSPFDEQFF
V: TRBV4-3; J: TRBJ1-3; D: -; size: few; DNA: TGCGCCAGCAGCCAAGATACAGCCCTACACCTTGGAAACACCATATATTTT; CDR3: CASSQDTALHLGNTIYF
V: TRBV7-6; J: TRBJ1-5; D: -; size: -; DNA: TGTGCCAGCAGCTTAGCCGGGCCAGGGGACGGCCAGCCCCAGCATTTT; CDR3: CASSLAGPGDGQPQHF
V: TRBV7-2; J: TRBJ1-2; D: TRBD1; size: -; DNA: TGTGCCAGCAGCTTACAGGGGGCTCATGGCTACACCTTC; CDR3: CASSLQGAHGYTF
V: TRBV7-8; J: TRBJ2-2; D: -; size: -; DNA: TGTGCCAGCAGCTTCAACGGAGCTACCTACACCGGGGAGCTGTTTTTT; CDR3: CASSFNGATYTGELFF
V: TRBV5-1; J: TRBJ1-5; D: -; size: -; DNA: TGCGCCAGCAGCTTGGGTGCAGACAATCAGCCCCAGCATTTT; CDR3: CASSLGADNQPQHF
V: TRBV2; J: TRBJ2-7; D: -; size: -; DNA: TGTGCCAGCAGTGTCGGAATAGGGGTCTACGAGCAGTACTTC; CDR3: CASSVGIGVYEQYF
V: TRBV5-1; J: TRBJ2-7; D: -; size: few; DNA: TGCGCCAGCAGCTTCAGGCCAGGAAACAGGGAGCAGTACTTC; CDR3: CASSFRPGNREQYF
V: TRBV6-5; J: TRBJ2-3; D: -; size: -; DNA: TGTGCCAGCAGTTTAAACATGGGGGGATCCACAGATACGCAGTATTTT; CDR3: CASSLNMGGSTDTQYF
V: TRBV4-1; J: TRBJ1-2; D: -; size: -; DNA: TGCGCCAGCAGCCAGGGGGCTGGGCTTTATGGCTACACCTTC; CDR3: CASSQGAGLYGYTF
V: TRBV6-6; J: TRBJ1-2; D: TRBD1; size: -; DNA: TGTGCCAGCAGTTACGAGAAGGCGGGACAGACATATGGCTACACCTTC; CDR3: CASSYEKAGQTYGYTF
V: TRBV7-2; J: TRBJ1-6; D: TRBD1; size: -; DNA: TGTGCCAGCAGGAAGACAGGGGATTCACCCCTCCACTTT; CDR3: CASRKTGDSPLHF
V: TRBV28; J: TRBJ1-1; D: -; size: few; DNA: TGTGCCAGCAGTTTGGCCGGAGGGGCTTTCTTT; CDR3: CASSLAGGAFF
V: TRBV14; J: TRBJ1-1; D: TRBD1; size: -; DNA: TGTGCCAGCAGCCCCAGGGGGCGTGGAACTGAAGCTTTCTTT; CDR3: CASSPRGRGTEAFF
V: TRBV19; J: TRBJ2-3; D: -; size: once; DNA: TGTGCCGTTAGGCGGAGCCAACATTCAGATACGCAGTATTTT; CDR3: CAVRRSQHSDTQYF
V: TRBV11-1; J: TRBJ1-1; D: -; size: -; DNA: TGTGCCAGCAGTCTTATGGGAGGGGCGAACACTGAAGCTTTCTTT; CDR3: CASSLMGGANTEAFF
V: TRBV27; J: TRBJ1-3; D: -; size: -; DNA: TGTGCCAGCAGTCCCGCGGGGGCCAGAAACACCATATATTTT; CDR3: CASSPAGARNTIYF
V: TRBV7-9; J: TRBJ2-1; D: TRBD2; size: -; DNA: TGTGCCAGCAGCTTAGAGCGGGGAGGTGTTTACAATGAGCAGTTCTTC; CDR3: CASSLERGGVYNEQFF
V: TRBV7-2; J: TRBJ1-5; D: TRBD1; size: -; DNA: TGTGCCAGCAGCAAGGACAGGGGGAGCAATCAGCCCCAGCATTTT; CDR3: CASSKDRGSNQPQHF
V: TRBV9; J: TRBJ2-1; D: -; size: -; DNA: TGTGCCAGCAGCCCCTTAGGGGGGAGGGGTGAGCAGTTCTTC; CDR3: CASSPLGGRGEQFF
V: TRBV5-1; J: TRBJ2-2; D: -; size: -; DNA: TGCGCCAGCAGCAGCAGGGGCGCGAACACCGGGGAGCTGTTTTTT; CDR3: CASSSRGANTGELFF
V: TRBV2; J: TRBJ2-1; D: TRBD2; size: -; DNA: TGTGCCACACATAGCGGGAGTAGTGTTGAGCAGTTCTTC; CDR3: CATHSGSSVEQFF
V: TRBV7-6; J: TRBJ1-1; D: TRBD1; size: -; DNA: TGTGCCAGCAGCTTGGGCGCCGGGACAGCGAACACTGAAGCTTTCTTT; CDR3: CASSLGAGTANTEAFF
V: TRBV28; J: TRBJ1-4; D: TRBD1; size: -; DNA: TGTGCCAGCAGTTTACCAGGGGGCTCCGGTGAAAAACTGTTTTTT; CDR3: CASSLPGGSGEKLFF